These T cell receptor beta chains were read from a single sample in a study of blood T cell repertoires in COVID-19. TCRdb's copy holds only in-frame clones and misses some; the assay was immunoSEQ multiplex PCR. The table lists a few hundred thousand clones, 85% of them singletons. Input material: peripheral blood. The receptors come from a woman aged 18-35 years with acute or convalescent COVID-19. The CDR3 runs from the conserved cysteine through the conserved F or W. The D gene is left open where the match is weak. The listing skips clone size in some rows; elsewhere it reads once, few, many or a size class.

CDR3 protein	CDR3 DNA	clone size	D gene	V gene	J gene
CASSVASRVADTQYF	TGTGCCAGCAGCGTAGCGTCCCGGGTCGCAGATACGCAGTATTTT	-	-	TRBV9	TRBJ2-3
CASSFEDRVDEQYF	TGTGCCAGCAGCTTCGAAGACAGGGTTGACGAGCAGTACTTC	few	TRBD1	TRBV5-4	TRBJ2-7
CASTPGTGSFPGSPLHF	TGTGCCAGTACCCCAGGGACAGGGAGTTTCCCGGGTTCACCCCTCCACTTT	-	TRBD1	TRBV19	TRBJ1-6
CASSYSPGDPGYF	TGTGCCAGCAGTTACTCGCCAGGGGACCCTGGATACTTC	-	-	TRBV6-5	TRBJ2-7
CAWEPLTGEAFF	TGTGCCTGGGAACCGCTGACAGGAGAAGCTTTCTTT	once	-	TRBV30	TRBJ1-1
CASSQEGLSDTQYF	TGCGCCAGCAGCCAGGAAGGCCTCAGCGATACGCAGTATTTT	-	-	TRBV5-1	TRBJ2-3
CASSLLGKSTDTQYF	TGTGCCAGCAGCTTATTGGGCAAGTCAACAGATACGCAGTATTTT	-	-	TRBV11-1	TRBJ2-3
CASSLTLQGSLSYEQYF	TGTGCCAGCAGCCTAACCTTACAGGGTTCCCTCTCCTACGAGCAGTACTTC	-	-	TRBV3-1/TRBV3-2	TRBJ2-7
CATSDWTGHGYTF	TGTGCCACCAGTGATTGGACAGGCCATGGCTACACCTTC	-	TRBD1	TRBV24-1	TRBJ1-2
CASSQGLGLDEQYF	TGTGCCAGCAGCCAAGGGCTAGGTCTTGACGAGCAGTACTTC	-	-	TRBV14	TRBJ2-7
CASSVGAGGTYNEQFF	TGTGCCAGCAGCGTAGGCGCGGGAGGCACCTACAATGAGCAGTTCTTC	-	TRBD2	TRBV9	TRBJ2-1
CASSPSGSGGFETQYF	TGTGCCAGCAGCCCATCGGGTAGCGGGGGATTTGAGACCCAGTACTTC	-	TRBD2	TRBV7-3	TRBJ2-5
CASSLVHRDEQYF	TGTGCCAGCAGCTTAGTCCACAGGGACGAGCAGTACTTC	-	-	TRBV7-8	TRBJ2-7
CASTYDRPSPHNEQFF	TGCGCCAGCACTTATGACAGGCCGTCCCCCCACAATGAGCAGTTCTTC	-	-	TRBV23-1	TRBJ2-1
CASSPIQGHTIYF	TGTGCCAGCAGCCCCATTCAGGGGCACACCATATATTTT	-	-	TRBV6-2/TRBV6-3	TRBJ1-3
CASSLRTGSDSPLHF	TGCGCCAGCAGCTTACGGACAGGGTCTGATTCACCCCTCCACTTT	-	TRBD1	TRBV5-1	TRBJ1-6
CASSLSGGAFYEQYF	TGTGCCAGCAGCTTAAGCGGGGGGGCTTTCTACGAGCAGTACTTC	-	TRBD2	TRBV5-6	TRBJ2-7
CASSPLAGTGREGYTF	TGTGCCAGCAGCCCACTTGCCGGGACAGGTCGAGAGGGCTACACCTTC	-	TRBD1	TRBV14	TRBJ1-2
CASSQRGGGFHSPLHF	TGTGCCAGCAGTCAGAGAGGGGGCGGATTTCATTCACCCCTCCACTTT	-	TRBD1	TRBV7-3	TRBJ1-6
CASSLGVWDRGNYEQYF	TGTGCCAGCAGCTTGGGTGTATGGGACAGGGGGAACTACGAGCAGTACTTC	-	TRBD1	TRBV5-5	TRBJ2-7
CASSLSFREDTEAFF	TGTGCCAGCAGCTTATCCTTCCGGGAGGACACTGAAGCTTTCTTT	-	-	TRBV11-2	TRBJ1-1
CASDDRGFAFF	TGTGCCAGTGATGACAGGGGATTCGCTTTCTTT	-	TRBD1	TRBV6-6	TRBJ1-1
CASSTQGHGNYGYTF	TGTGCCAGCAGTACACAGGGTCACGGTAACTATGGCTACACCTTC	-	-	TRBV6-6	TRBJ1-2
CASSFLGRESTEAFF	TGTGCCAGCAGCTTTCTTGGCAGGGAAAGCACTGAAGCTTTCTTT	-	-	TRBV5-8	TRBJ1-1
CASSLRGGGLPEQFF	TGTGCCAGCAGCTTAAGAGGCGGGGGGCTGCCTGAGCAGTTCTTC	-	TRBD2	TRBV7-3	TRBJ2-1
CASTFYEKLFF	TGTGCCAGCACTTTTTATGAAAAACTGTTTTTT	-	-	TRBV7-2	TRBJ1-4
CASSLQGNQPQHF	TGTGCCAGCAGTCTACAGGGCAATCAGCCCCAGCATTTT	-	-	TRBV11-1	TRBJ1-5
CASSYAGGRSYGYTF	TGTGCCAGCAGTTACGCCGGGGGAAGATCCTATGGCTACACCTTC	-	-	TRBV6-5	TRBJ1-2
CASSYSRQGAQAEQYF	TGTGCCAGCAGTTACTCCCGACAGGGGGCGCAGGCCGAGCAGTACTTC	-	TRBD1	TRBV6-6	TRBJ2-7
CASSIARTGGWAFF	TGTGCCAGTAGTATAGCTAGGACAGGGGGCTGGGCTTTCTTT	-	TRBD1	TRBV19	TRBJ1-1
CASSGGLARVDEQFF	TGCGCCAGCAGCGGCGGACTAGCGCGGGTCGATGAGCAGTTCTTC	-	TRBD2	TRBV5-1	TRBJ2-1
CATSDSETGYGYTF	TGTGCCACCAGTGACTCAGAGACAGGGTACGGCTACACCTTC	-	TRBD1	TRBV24-1	TRBJ1-2
CASSIYLEGAQYF	TGTGCCAGTAGTATATATCTCGAGGGGGCCCAGTACTTC	once	-	TRBV19	TRBJ2-5